This T cell receptor beta chain was observed in a study of T cell repertoires in cytomegalovirus infection. TCRdb recomputed calls from the reads with MiXCR, one row per CDR3 protein. The table records about 500,000 distinct CDR3 sequences, 30% to 40% of them present only once. In its sample, this clonotype was seen many times. What it binds is not known. This CDR3 is built from 16 residues. The junction had 7 bases not matched to a gene; V was cut back by 1 base and J by 6 bases. CDR1 is SGHVS and CDR2 is FQNEAQ in the germline V gene. The chain recombines TRBV7-8 with TRBJ2-2; 8 nucleotides line up with TRBD1. The material was cultured PBMCs, obtained from culture after CMV antigen stimulation. The clonotype comes from a human donor in good health (CMV status not recorded). Some clones in this sample may be carry-over from other donors' samples. The CDR3 here is CASSLVSPGGPGELFF. The CDR3, as DNA: TGTGCCAGCAGCTTAGTCTCGCCAGGGGGCCCCGGGGAGCTGTTTTTT.